This entry describes one T cell receptor (beta chain). The antigen it binds to is not known. Base qualities are missing; no much larger clone stands one base away. Reading from cysteine to phenylalanine, the CDR3 counts 13 amino acids. Only the CDR3 region is kept as DNA, spanning 39 bases read in frame from base 1. Reading the germline V gene gives CDR1 SGHVS and CDR2 FQNEAQ. V was cut back by 1 base and J by 3 bases, leaving a gap of 4 bases between them. The donors were healthy, HIV-negative adults with no recently reported acute infections or vaccinations. Every donor was a Caucasian adult living in Nashville, Tennessee, USA. CD4+ T cells were enriched through magnetic negative selection, after which naive cells were positively selected on CD45RA and the remaining negative fraction served as the memory subset. Blood was obtained by leukapheresis, after which PBMCs were separated by Ficoll-Histopaque density gradient centrifugation and cryopreserved in liquid nitrogen vapor phase. Analytical flow cytometry was used to check the purity and quantity of each magnetically sorted T cell population. From each sorted fraction, genomic DNA was isolated and quantified by UV absorbance on a Nanodrop 2000c.

This entry is derived from a study of shared clonotypes between healthy human individuals (dated by TCRdb to about 2020). Study-wide context: The cohort included a few men and two women between 18 and 49 years of age. For each donor, three plates each were used for CD4 naive and CD4 memory, two plates were used for CD8 naive, and one plate was used for CD8 memory. Blood TCR repertoires of a handful of healthy adults were deeply sequenced to estimate repertoire size and the extent of clonotype sharing between individuals. Libraries were prepared and TCR repertoires were sequenced by different laboratories using diverse techniques, in order to increase sequencing depth and limit assay-specific biases. Each donor's leukapheresis produced roughly between about 0.85 and 10 billion PBMCs. Overall study results and their limits: When four donors were compared, the shared fraction of clonotypes was around 5% for naive CD4, more than 3% for naive CD8, roughly 2.5% for memory CD4, and 0.4% for memory CD8. Compared with non-shared clonotypes, the clonotypes found in all four sorted-subset donors had higher generation probabilities. Even with the large sequencing depth, rarefaction of the sorted-subset datasets indicated that sequencing was incomplete. The genetic and exposure-history diversity represented was limited by the small number of donors. Sampling was restricted to blood, and TCR repertoires in tissue are likely to differ from TCR repertoires in blood. Pairwise subsampling led to the expectation that sequencing depth would affect the degree of clonotype sharing among donors. Estimated clonotype richness was generally larger for naive than for memory subsets.

Using the deep immunoSEQ assay, multiplex PCR amplified TCR CDR3 regions from genomic DNA. Extracted genomic DNA from each cell subset was spread evenly across all wells of several immunoSEQ 96-well plates, with each plate serving as a replicate. For sorted subsets, approximately 200 ng of genomic DNA, equivalent to 25,000 to 30,000 T cell genomes, went into each replicate PCR. Purified libraries were quantified with a Qubit 3.0 fluorometer, sized on a Bioanalyzer 2100, and re-quantified with the KAPA Library Quantification kit. Every immunoSEQ 96-well plate was sequenced on a dedicated single-read 150-cycle Illumina NextSeq 550 flow cell. The paper's data handling went like this. Because the immunoSEQ output held only junctional sequences and lacked quality scores, the filtering could not match the filtering applied to full-length reads. To assign V/J genes and CDR3, sequences were annotated using PyIR, a Python wrapper for IgBLAST v1.9, with IMGT germline references. Reads with weak V/J assignments (E-value above 1e-6), missing CDR3, stop codons, out-of-frame junctions, or ambiguous translated residues were removed. V3J clonotypes were defined as sequences sharing an identical inferred V gene, J gene, and CDR3 amino acid sequence. Percentage overlap between repertoires was computed as shared unique clonotypes divided by the size of the smaller repertoire. Three approaches were used to assess repertoire richness: RTK rarefaction, the Chao1 estimator, and Recon v2.1 estimates of unobserved clonotypes. Generation probabilities for all TCRbeta clonotypes obtained by the gDNA method from several donors were computed using OLGA. TCRdb mirrors the immuneACCESS table, restricted to in-frame sequences. Some clones are absent from its copies; in checked studies, under half trace to an unresolved V gene, and the reason for the others is unknown. V, J and clone size are taken as reported in that table, and D and trimming were inferred from the DNA itself. This sample is represented by approximately 2,300,000 clones; 85% to 95% of them were singletons. Of the sample, approximately 0.4% falls within the top ten clones.

The specimen sequenced was naive CD4+ T cells from PBMCs. This specimen's cell subset or site label, per the study, means: CD45RA+ positively selected. The receptor was isolated from a man aged 18 to 29 in good health. Some clones in this sample may be carry-over from other donors' samples. The chain is made from TRBV7-8 and TRBJ1-5, with the D gene call left open. In nucleotides, the sequence is TGTGCCAGCAGCTTAGAGAACAATCAGCCCCAGCATTTT. It specifies CASSLENNQPQHF.